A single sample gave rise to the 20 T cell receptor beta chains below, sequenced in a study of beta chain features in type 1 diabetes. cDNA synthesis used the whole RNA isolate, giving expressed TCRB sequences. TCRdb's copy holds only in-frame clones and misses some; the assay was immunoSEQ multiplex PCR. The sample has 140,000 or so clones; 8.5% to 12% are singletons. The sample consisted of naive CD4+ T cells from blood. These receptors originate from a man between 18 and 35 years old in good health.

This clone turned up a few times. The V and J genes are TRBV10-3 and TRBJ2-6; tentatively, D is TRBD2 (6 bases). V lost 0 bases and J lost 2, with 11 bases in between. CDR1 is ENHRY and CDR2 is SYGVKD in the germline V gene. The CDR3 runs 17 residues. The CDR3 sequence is CAISESGGSAGANVLTF. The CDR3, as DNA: TGTGCCATCAGTGAGTCCGGGGGATCTGCTGGGGCCAACGTCCTGACTTTC.

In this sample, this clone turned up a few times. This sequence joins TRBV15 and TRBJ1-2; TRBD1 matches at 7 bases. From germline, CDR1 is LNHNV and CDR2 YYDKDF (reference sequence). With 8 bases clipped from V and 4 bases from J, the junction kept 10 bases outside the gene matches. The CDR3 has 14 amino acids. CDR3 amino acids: CATSPRTGSYGYTF. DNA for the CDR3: TGTGCCACCTCACCTCGGACAGGATCCTATGGCTACACCTTC.

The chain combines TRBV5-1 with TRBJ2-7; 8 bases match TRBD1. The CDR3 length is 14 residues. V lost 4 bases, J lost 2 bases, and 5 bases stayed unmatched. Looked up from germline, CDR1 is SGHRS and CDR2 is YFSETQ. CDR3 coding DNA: TGCGCCAGCAGCCCACTGACAGGGGCCTACGAGCAGTACTTC. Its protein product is CASSPLTGAYEQYF.

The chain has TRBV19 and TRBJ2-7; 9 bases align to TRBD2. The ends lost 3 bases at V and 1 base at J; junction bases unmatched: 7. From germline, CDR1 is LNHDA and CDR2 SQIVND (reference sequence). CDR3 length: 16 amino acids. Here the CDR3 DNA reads TGTGCCAGTAGTATCAATCCGGGACTAGCATCCTACGAGCAGTACTTC. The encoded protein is CASSINPGLASYEQYF. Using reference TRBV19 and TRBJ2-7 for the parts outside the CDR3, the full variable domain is DGGITQSPKYLFRKEGQNVTLSCEQNLNHDAMYWYRQDPGQGLRLIYYSQIVNDFQKGDIAEGYSVSREKKESFPLTVTSAQKNPTAFYLCASSINPGLASYEQYFGPGTRLTVT.

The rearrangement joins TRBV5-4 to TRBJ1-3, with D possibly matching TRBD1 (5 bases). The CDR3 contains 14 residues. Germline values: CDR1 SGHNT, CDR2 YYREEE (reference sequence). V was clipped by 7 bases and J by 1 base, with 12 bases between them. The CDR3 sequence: CASGQGVSGNTIYF. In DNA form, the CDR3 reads TGTGCCAGCGGACAAGGGGTTTCTGGAAACACCATATATTTT.

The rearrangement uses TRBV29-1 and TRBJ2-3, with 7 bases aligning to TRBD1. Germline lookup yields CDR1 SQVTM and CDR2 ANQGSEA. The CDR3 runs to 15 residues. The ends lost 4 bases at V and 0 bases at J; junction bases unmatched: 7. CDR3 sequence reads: CSVVQGTESTDTQYF. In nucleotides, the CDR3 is TGCAGCGTTGTACAGGGGACAGAAAGCACAGATACGCAGTATTTT.

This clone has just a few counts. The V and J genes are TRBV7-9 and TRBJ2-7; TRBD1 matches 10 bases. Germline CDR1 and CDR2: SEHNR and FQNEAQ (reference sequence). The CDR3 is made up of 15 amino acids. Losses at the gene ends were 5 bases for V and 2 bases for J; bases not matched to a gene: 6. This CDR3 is CASSRAGTGAYEQYF. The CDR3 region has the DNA TGTGCCAGCAGCCGAGCCGGGACAGGGGCCTACGAGCAGTACTTC.

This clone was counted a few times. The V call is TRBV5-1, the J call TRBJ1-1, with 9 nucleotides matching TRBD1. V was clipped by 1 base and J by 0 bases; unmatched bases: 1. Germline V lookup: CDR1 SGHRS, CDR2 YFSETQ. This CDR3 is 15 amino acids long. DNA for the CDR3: TGCGCCAGCAGCTTGACAGGGGGCCTGAACACTGAAGCTTTCTTT. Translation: CASSLTGGLNTEAFF.

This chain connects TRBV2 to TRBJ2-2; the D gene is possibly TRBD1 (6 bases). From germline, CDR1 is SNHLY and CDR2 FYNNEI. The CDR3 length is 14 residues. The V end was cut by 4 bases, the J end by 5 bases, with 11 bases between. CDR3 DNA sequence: TGTGCCAGCAGTGGGGGACAACGGACCGGGGAGCTGTTTTTT. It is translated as CASSGGQRTGELFF.

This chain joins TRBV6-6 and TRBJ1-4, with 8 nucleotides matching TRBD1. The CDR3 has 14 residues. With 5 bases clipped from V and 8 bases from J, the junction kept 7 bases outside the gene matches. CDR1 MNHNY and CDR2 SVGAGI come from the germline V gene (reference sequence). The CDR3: CASSDRGLGEKLFF. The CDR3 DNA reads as TGTGCCAGCAGTGACAGGGGTCTCGGCGAAAAACTGTTTTTT.

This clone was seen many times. CDR3 nucleotides: TGCGCCAGCAGCCAATCGACAGTGCTGGGCTACGAGCAGTACTTC. Encoded protein: CASSQSTVLGYEQYF. The rearrangement links TRBV4-3 to TRBJ2-7; possibly TRBD1 for D (5 bases). Germline CDR1 LGHNA, CDR2 YSLEER. The CDR3 has 15 residues. Trimming shortened V by 2 bases and J by 3 bases, and 14 bases separated the two germline ends.

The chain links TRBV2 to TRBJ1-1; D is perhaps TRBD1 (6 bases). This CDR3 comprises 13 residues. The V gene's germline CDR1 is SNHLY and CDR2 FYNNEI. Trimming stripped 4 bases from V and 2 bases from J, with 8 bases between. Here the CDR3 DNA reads TGTGCCAGCAGTGCGGACAGTAACACTGAAGCTTTCTTT. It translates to CASSADSNTEAFF.

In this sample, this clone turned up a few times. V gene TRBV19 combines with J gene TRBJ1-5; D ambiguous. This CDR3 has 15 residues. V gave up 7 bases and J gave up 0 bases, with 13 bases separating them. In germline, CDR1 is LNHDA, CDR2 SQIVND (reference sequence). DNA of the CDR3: TGTGCCAGTACTTTAAGCGGTTATAGCAATCAGCCCCAGCATTTT. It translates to CASTLSGYSNQPQHF.

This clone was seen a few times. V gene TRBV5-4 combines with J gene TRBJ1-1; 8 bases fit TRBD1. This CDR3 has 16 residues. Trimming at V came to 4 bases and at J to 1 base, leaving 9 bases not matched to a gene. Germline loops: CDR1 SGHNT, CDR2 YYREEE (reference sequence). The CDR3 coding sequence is TGTGCCAGCAGCCGCGACAGGGGCAATCCGAACACTGAAGCTTTCTTT. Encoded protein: CASSRDRGNPNTEAFF.

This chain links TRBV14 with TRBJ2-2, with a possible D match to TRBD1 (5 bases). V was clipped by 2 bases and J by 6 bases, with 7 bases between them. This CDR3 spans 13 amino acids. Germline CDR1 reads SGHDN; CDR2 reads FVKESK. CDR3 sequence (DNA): TGTGCCAGCAGCCAAATAGGGGCCGGGGAGCTGTTTTTT. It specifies CASSQIGAGELFF. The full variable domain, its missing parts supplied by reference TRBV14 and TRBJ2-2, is EAGVTQFPSHSVIEKGQTVTLRCDPISGHDNLYWYRRVMGKEIKFLLHFVKESKQDESGMPNNRFLAERTGGTYSTLKVQPAELEDSGVYFCASSQIGAGELFFGEGSRLTVL.

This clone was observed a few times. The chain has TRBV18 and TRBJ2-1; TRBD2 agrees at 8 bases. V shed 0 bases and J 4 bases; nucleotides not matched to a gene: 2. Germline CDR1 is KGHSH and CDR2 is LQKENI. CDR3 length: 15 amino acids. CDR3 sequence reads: CASSPPGLDYNEQFF. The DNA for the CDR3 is TGTGCCAGCTCACCACCGGGACTAGATTACAATGAGCAGTTCTTC.

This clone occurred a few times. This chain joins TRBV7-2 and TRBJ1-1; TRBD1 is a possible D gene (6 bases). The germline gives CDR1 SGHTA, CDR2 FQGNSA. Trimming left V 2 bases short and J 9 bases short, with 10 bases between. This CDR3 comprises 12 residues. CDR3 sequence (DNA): TGTGCCAGCAGCTTACAGGGGCAGAAAGCTTTCTTT. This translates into CASSLQGQKAFF.

This chain's CDR3 is CASSPRPAPYYEQYF. The CDR3 DNA sequence: TGTGCCAGCTCACCCAGGCCAGCTCCGTACTACGAGCAGTACTTC. The chain joins TRBV18 to TRBJ2-7; D unclear. The V gene lost 3 bases and the J gene lost 3 bases, with 15 bases spanning the gap. Germline V gene sequence: CDR1 KGHSH, CDR2 LQKENI. The CDR3 loop spans 15 amino acids.

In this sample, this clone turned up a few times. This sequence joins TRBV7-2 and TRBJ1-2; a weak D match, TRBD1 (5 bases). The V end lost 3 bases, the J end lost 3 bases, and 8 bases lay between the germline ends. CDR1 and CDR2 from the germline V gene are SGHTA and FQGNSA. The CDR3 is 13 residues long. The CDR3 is CASSFDSYYGYTF. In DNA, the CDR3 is TGTGCCAGCAGCTTCGACAGCTACTATGGCTACACCTTC.

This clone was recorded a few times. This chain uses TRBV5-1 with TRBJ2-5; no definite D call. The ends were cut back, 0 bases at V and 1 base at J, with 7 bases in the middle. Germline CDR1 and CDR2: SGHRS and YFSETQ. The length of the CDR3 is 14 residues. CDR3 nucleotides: TGCGCCAGCAGCTTGGGGAGCAGCCAAGAGACCCAGTACTTC. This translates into CASSLGSSQETQYF.